Reported below is one T cell receptor (beta chain). The data are from a study of T cell responses to AZD1222 COVID-19 vaccine. The CDR3 length is 17 residues. CDR1 and CDR2 (germline): LNHDA, SQIVND (reference sequence). With 0 bases removed from V and 0 bases from J, the gap between germline ends came to 12 bases. The method was immunoSEQ multiplex PCR; TCRdb's version includes in-frame clones alone and lacks a portion of them. The table lists almost 80,000 clones, about nine tenths of them singletons. The V gene is TRBV19, the J gene TRBJ1-5; D is unresolved. The sample here was peripheral blood, taken on day 0 of AZD1222 vaccination. This receptor was taken from an adult in good health. The chain's CDR3 is CASSIDGTAYSNQPQHF. Written as DNA, the CDR3 is TGTGCCAGTAGTATAGATGGAACAGCCTATAGCAATCAGCCCCAGCATTTT.